Below, 11 T cell receptor beta chains from the same sample are listed, as sequenced in a study of read filtering for tumor transcriptome and immune sequencing. Molecular barcoded adaptors covering alpha/delta and beta/gamma chains were used on approximately 400 ng RNA. TCRdb independently ran MiXCR on the reads; one entry per CDR3 protein. The sample has tens of thousands of distinct CDR3 sequences, approximately 15% seen once. Sequenced input: a population of CD138-negative cells sorted from bone marrow. These receptors were taken from a donor aged 40 or older with multiple myeloma.

This clonotype was picked up many times. The chain employs TRBV11-2 and TRBJ2-1; 11 nucleotides agree with TRBD2. The CDR3 has 15 residues. The V gene's germline CDR1 is SGHAT and CDR2 FQNNGV. Trimming removed 5 bases from V and 7 bases from J; junction bases left unmatched: 7. The CDR3 spells CASSPRASGRNEQFF. In DNA form, the CDR3 reads TGTGCCAGCAGCCCGAGGGCTAGCGGGAGGAATGAGCAGTTCTTC. The whole variable domain, filled in from reference TRBV11-2 and TRBJ2-1, reads EAGVAQSPRYKIIEKRQSVAFWCNPISGHATLYWYQQILGQGPKLLIQFQNNGVVDDSQLPKDRFSAERLKGVDSTLKIQPAKLEDSAVYLCASSPRASGRNEQFFGPGTRLTVL.

Points on this clonotype: At one end the junction does not follow the germline gene, possibly because of a read error. The chain has TRBV28 and TRBJ2-5; D call uncertain. The germline CDR1 and CDR2 sequences are MDHEN and SYDVKM. CDR3 length equals 15 residues. DNA of the CDR3: TGTGCCAGCAGCTCGACGGATTACCTACAAGAGACTCAGTACTTC. This sequence encodes CASSSTDYLQETQYF. The full variable domain, its missing parts supplied by reference TRBV28 and TRBJ2-5, is DVKVTQSSRYLVKRTGEKVFLECVQDMDHENMFWYRQDPGLGLRLIYFSYDVKMKEKGDIPEGYSVSREKKERFSLILESASTNQTSMYLCASSSTDYLQETQYFGPGTRLLVL.

This clonotype appeared many times. The gene calls are TRBV19 and TRBJ1-5; tentative D call: TRBD1 (6 bases). The CDR3 extends over 15 amino acids. Germline CDR1 reads LNHDA; CDR2 reads SQIVND (reference sequence). V was clipped by 3 bases and J by 4 bases, with 13 bases between them. The DNA of the CDR3 is TGTGCCAGTAGTATCGGGGGGGGGCTTAATCAGCCCCAGCATTTT. Residues: CASSIGGGLNQPQHF.

This clonotype was seen at least ten times. The chain combines TRBV6-1 with TRBJ2-1, with D unclear. The CDR3 extends over 15 amino acids. Trimming cost V 7 bases and J 4 bases, with 17 bases left between them. From germline, CDR1 is MNHNS and CDR2 SASEGT. The CDR3 DNA sequence: TGTGCCAGCATTCCGGTCCTACGAACATACAATGAGCAGTTCTTC. It translates to CASIPVLRTYNEQFF.

J is TRBJ2-1 and V is TRBV5-4, with a tentative D call TRBD2 (6 bases). Deletions cut 0 bases from V and 7 bases from J, with 11 bases between. Germline CDR1 SGHNT, CDR2 YYREEE (reference sequence). The CDR3 extends over 14 amino acids. This CDR3 reads CASSLAFRENEQFF. The CDR3 DNA reads as TGTGCCAGCAGCTTGGCCTTCCGGGAGAATGAGCAGTTCTTC.

Details on this clonotype: At one of its ends the junction is not consistent with the germline gene, which may arise from a read error. The V and J genes are TRBV6-2 or TRBV6-3 and TRBJ2-1, with a weak D call TRBD1 (6 bases). The CDR3 length is 16 residues. From germline, CDR1 is MNHEY and CDR2 SVGEGT. The CDR3 sequence is CASSYGLDSSYNEQFF. The DNA of the CDR3 is TGCGCCAGCAGTTACGGACTGGACAGCTCCTACAATGAGCAGTTCTTC.

The table lists this clonotype with many counts. The chain couples TRBV10-3 to TRBJ2-7; 12 nucleotides match TRBD2. In germline, CDR1 is ENHRY, CDR2 SYGVKD. Trimming cost V 3 bases and J 7 bases; bases outside gene matches: 7. CDR3 length equals 15 residues. This CDR3 reads CAISERLAGDREQYF. DNA for the CDR3: TGTGCCATCAGTGAACGACTAGCGGGAGACCGGGAGCAGTACTTC.

The sample holds many counts of this clonotype. The chain is built from TRBV30 and TRBJ2-1, with 7 bases matching TRBD2. Germline V CDR1 and CDR2: GTSNPN, SVGIG (reference sequence). CDR3 size: 16 residues. V was pared by 3 bases and J by 4 bases, with 12 bases of the junction left unmatched. The CDR3 reads CAWRPFGGVEYNEQFF. The DNA of the CDR3 is TGTGCCTGGAGGCCCTTTGGGGGGGTAGAATACAATGAGCAGTTCTTC. Full variable domain (missing parts from reference TRBV30 and TRBJ2-1): SQTIHQWPATLVQPVGSPLSLECTVEGTSNPNLYWYRQAAGRGLQLLFYSVGIGQISSEVPQNLSASRPQDRQFILSSKKLLLSDSGFYLCAWRPFGGVEYNEQFFGPGTRLTVL.

This clonotype has just a few counts. This chain joins TRBV30 and TRBJ2-7; 9 nucleotides line up with TRBD1. V lost 2 bases, J lost 2 bases, and 7 bases stayed unmatched. Germline lookup yields CDR1 GTSNPN and CDR2 SVGIG (reference sequence). The CDR3 totals 15 residues. The CDR3 coding sequence is TGTGCCTGGAGTAACGGACAGGGGCTGACCTACGAGCAGTACTTC. Translated: CAWSNGQGLTYEQYF.

This clonotype was detected ten times or more. The chain combines TRBV28 with TRBJ2-4; the D gene is possibly TRBD1 (6 bases). The CDR3 runs 16 residues. V gave up 5 bases and J gave up 1 base, with 15 bases separating them. Germline V CDR1 and CDR2: MDHEN, SYDVKM. CDR3 sequence: CASSLLQGSAKNIQYF. The CDR3 DNA reads as TGTGCCAGCAGTCTATTACAGGGATCGGCCAAAAACATTCAGTACTTC. Drawing the rest from reference TRBV28 and TRBJ2-4, the complete variable domain is DVKVTQSSRYLVKRTGEKVFLECVQDMDHENMFWYRQDPGLGLRLIYFSYDVKMKEKGDIPEGYSVSREKKERFSLILESASTNQTSMYLCASSLLQGSAKNIQYFGAGTRLSVL.

This clonotype appeared many times. The chain carries TRBV7-2 and TRBJ1-1; D is uncertain. V was trimmed by 5 bases and J by 5 bases, leaving 18 bases between them. Looked up from germline, CDR1 is SGHTA and CDR2 is FQGNSA. The length of the CDR3 is 15 residues. In nucleotides, the CDR3 is TGTGCCAGCAGCGCCCACGGAGCAAGAGGGACTGAAGCTTTCTTT. Translating it yields CASSAHGARGTEAFF.